The 7 T cell receptor beta chains below were found in one sample sequenced in a study of CD8 T cells in ankylosing spondylitis. TCRdb called the 5' RACE reads again in MiXCR, with one record for every CDR3 protein. The table records 350,000 to 450,000 distinct CDR3 sequences, roughly 25% of them present only once. Their antigens are not known. Notes on the study in general: Seemingly characteristic of ankylosing spondylitis blood was a TCR beta motif consisting of fewer than 10 highly homologous variants.

Sequencing was done on a sample of blood, either unsorted or a sorted T cell fraction (not recorded which). The receptors stem from a male donor with ankylosing spondylitis.

The chain employs TRBV27 and TRBJ1-5; 8 bases line up with TRBD1. The V and J ends lost 6 bases and 2 bases, in that order; junction bases with no gene match: 9. The CDR3 spans 16 residues. The germline V gene has CDR1 MNHEY and CDR2 SMNVEV (reference sequence). CDR3 DNA: TGTGCCAGCAGACAATCAGGGGGCCCGGGCAATCAGCCCCAGCATTTT. It specifies CASRQSGGPGNQPQHF.

This chain connects TRBV5-1 to TRBJ2-7; TRBD1 agrees at 8 bases. After removal of 2 bases from V and 9 bases from J, the junction contained 13 bases not matched to a gene. Looked up from germline, CDR1 is SGHRS and CDR2 is YFSETQ. CDR3 size: 15 residues. The CDR3 spells CASSLTGTGQDWQYV. In nucleotides, the CDR3 is TGCGCCAGCAGCTTAACCGGGACAGGCCAGGATTGGCAGTACGTC.

The V gene is TRBV6-4, the J gene TRBJ2-1; possible D gene TRBD1, 5 bases. This CDR3 has 14 amino acids. Trimming removed 4 bases at V and 4 bases at J, with 11 bases between. CDR1 and CDR2 from the germline V gene are MRHNA and SNTAGT. CDR3 bases: TGTGCCAGCAGTGTACTCCAGGGTTACAATGAGCAGTTCTTC. Protein product: CASSVLQGYNEQFF.

This chain links TRBV5-1 with TRBJ1-6, with D perhaps matching TRBD1 (6 bases). Trimming shortened V by 4 bases and J by 9 bases, and 14 bases separated the two germline ends. This CDR3 has 14 residues. Germline lookup yields CDR1 SGHRS and CDR2 YFSETQ. The CDR3 nucleotides read TGCGCCAGCAGCATAGACAGGACCGCTTCACCCCTCCACTTT. This codes for CASSIDRTASPLHF.

The chain uses TRBV5-1 and TRBJ1-2, with D possibly being TRBD1 (5 bases). CDR1 is SGHRS and CDR2 is YFSETQ in the germline V gene. V lost 8 bases and J 8 bases, leaving 16 bases between the germline ends. This CDR3 has 12 amino acids. The CDR3 sequence is CASRGTLFGYTF. DNA for the CDR3: TGCGCCAGTCGAGGGACCTTATTCGGCTACACCTTC.

This clonotype was counted between two and nine times. The chain uses TRBV11-3 and TRBJ2-1; no clear D. In germline, CDR1 is SGHNT, CDR2 YENEEA. Trimming took off 0 bases at V and 2 bases at J, with 5 bases between the two ends. This CDR3 region has 14 residues. The CDR3 nucleotides read TGTGCCAGCAGCTTAGATTTACCCTACAATGAGCAGTTCTTC. Encoded protein: CASSLDLPYNEQFF.

This clonotype was found a few times. The chain uses TRBV7-9 and TRBJ2-1; 7 bases are shared with TRBD2. The CDR3 contains 16 residues. Per the germline V gene, CDR1 is SEHNR and CDR2 is FQNEAQ (reference sequence). V shed 1 base, J shed 8 bases, and the junction held 11 bases outside the gene matches. CDR3 nucleotides: TGTGCCAGCAGCTTAGACCAGGGACTAACCCTACATGAGCAGTTCTTC. The encoded protein is CASSLDQGLTLHEQFF.